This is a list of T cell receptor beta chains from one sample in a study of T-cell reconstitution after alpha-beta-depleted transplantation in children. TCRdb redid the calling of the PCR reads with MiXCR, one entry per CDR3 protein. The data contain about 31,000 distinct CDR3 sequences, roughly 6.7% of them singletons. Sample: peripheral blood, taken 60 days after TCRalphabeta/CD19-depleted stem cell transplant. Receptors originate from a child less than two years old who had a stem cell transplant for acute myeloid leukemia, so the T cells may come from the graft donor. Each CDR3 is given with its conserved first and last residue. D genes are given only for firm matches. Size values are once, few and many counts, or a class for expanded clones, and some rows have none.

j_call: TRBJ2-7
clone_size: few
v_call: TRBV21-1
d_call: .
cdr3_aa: CASSKQGIPYEQYF
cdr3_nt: TGTGCCAGCAGCAAACAGGGGATCCCCTACGAGCAGTACTTC

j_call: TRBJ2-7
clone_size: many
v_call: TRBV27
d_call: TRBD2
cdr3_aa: CASSWGGGYEQYF
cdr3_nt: TGTGCCAGCAGTTGGGGGGGTGGTTACGAGCAGTACTTC

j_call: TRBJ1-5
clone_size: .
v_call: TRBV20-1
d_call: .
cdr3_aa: CSARAGGIYQPQHF
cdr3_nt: TGCAGTGCTAGGGCCGGGGGGATTTATCAGCCCCAGCATTTT

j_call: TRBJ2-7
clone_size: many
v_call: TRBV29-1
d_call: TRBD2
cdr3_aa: CSVEARLAGEQYF
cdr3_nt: TGCAGCGTTGAAGCCCGACTAGCCGGCGAGCAGTACTTC

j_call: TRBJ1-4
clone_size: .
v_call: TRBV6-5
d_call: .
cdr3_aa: CASSYGGRGATNEKLFF
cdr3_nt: TGTGCCAGCAGTTATGGGGGGAGGGGTGCAACTAATGAAAAACTGTTTTTT

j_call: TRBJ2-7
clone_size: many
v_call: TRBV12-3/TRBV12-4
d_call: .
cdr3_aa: CASSPLAPHSYEQYF
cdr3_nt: TGTGCCAGCAGTCCTCTGGCGCCCCACTCGTACGAGCAGTACTTC

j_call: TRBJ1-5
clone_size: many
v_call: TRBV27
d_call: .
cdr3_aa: CASSLKWGNQPQHF
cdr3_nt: TGTGCCAGCAGTCTAAAGTGGGGCAATCAGCCCCAGCATTTT

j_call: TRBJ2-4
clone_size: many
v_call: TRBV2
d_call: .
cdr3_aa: CASRDLSINIQYF
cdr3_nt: TGTGCCAGCAGGGACCTTTCTATAAACATTCAGTACTTC

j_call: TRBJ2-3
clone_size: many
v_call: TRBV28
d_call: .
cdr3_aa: CASSPEGNTQYF
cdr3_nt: TGTGCCAGCAGTCCGGAGGGAAATACGCAGTATTTT

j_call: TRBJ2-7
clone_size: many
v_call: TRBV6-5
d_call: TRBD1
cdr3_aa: CASSTDRVMKQYF
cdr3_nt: TGTGCCAGCAGCACGGACAGGGTCATGAAGCAGTACTTC

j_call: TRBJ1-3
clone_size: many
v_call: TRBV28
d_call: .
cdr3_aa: CASSPGSTLSSGNTIYF
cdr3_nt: TGTGCCAGCAGTCCCGGTTCGACTCTTAGCTCTGGAAACACCATATATTTT

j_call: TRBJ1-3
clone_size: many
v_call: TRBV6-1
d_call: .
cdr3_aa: CASSEAGRGNTIYF
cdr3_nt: TGTGCCAGCAGTGAAGCCGGGCGCGGAAACACCATATATTTT

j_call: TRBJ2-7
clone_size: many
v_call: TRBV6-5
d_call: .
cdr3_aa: CASSYPARDEQYF
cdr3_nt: TGTGCCAGCAGTTACCCCGCGCGCGACGAGCAGTACTTC

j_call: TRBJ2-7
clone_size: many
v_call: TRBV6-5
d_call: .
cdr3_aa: CASSWSGAHYEQYF
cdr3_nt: TGTGCCAGCAGTTGGTCGGGGGCCCACTACGAGCAGTACTTC

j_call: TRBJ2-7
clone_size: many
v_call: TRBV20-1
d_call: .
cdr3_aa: CSARDRQRRYEQYF
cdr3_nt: TGCAGTGCTAGAGATCGTCAGAGAAGATACGAGCAGTACTTC

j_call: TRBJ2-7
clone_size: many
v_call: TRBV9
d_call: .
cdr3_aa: CASSVERFGEQYF
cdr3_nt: TGTGCCAGCAGCGTAGAGAGGTTCGGCGAGCAGTACTTC

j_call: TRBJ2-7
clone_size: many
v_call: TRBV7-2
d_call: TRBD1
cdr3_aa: CASSLGAGTGYSYEQYF
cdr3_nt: TGTGCCAGCAGCCTGGGGGCCGGGACAGGGTATAGCTACGAGCAGTACTTC

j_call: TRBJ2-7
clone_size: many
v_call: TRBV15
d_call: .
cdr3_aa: CATSRDRVREQYF
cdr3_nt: TGTGCCACCAGCAGAGACAGGGTCCGCGAGCAGTACTTC

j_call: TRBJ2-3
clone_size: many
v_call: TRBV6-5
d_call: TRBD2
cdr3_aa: CASKGLAGGLTDTQYF
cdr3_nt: TGTGCCAGCAAAGGCCTAGCGGGGGGTCTCACAGATACGCAGTATTTT

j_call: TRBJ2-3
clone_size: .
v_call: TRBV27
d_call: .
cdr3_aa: CASSLNDPRTDTQYF
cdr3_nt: TGTGCCAGCAGTTTAAACGATCCTCGCACAGATACGCAGTATTTT

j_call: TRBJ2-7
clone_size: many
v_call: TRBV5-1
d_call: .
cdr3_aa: CASSLARQGEQYF
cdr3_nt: TGCGCCAGCAGCTTGGCCAGGCAGGGGGAGCAGTACTTC

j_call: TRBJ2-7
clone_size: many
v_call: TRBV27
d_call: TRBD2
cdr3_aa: CASSLTSGRAREQYF
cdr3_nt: TGTGCCAGCAGTTTAACTAGCGGGAGGGCCCGGGAGCAGTACTTC

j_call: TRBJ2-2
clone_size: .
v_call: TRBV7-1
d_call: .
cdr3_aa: CASSSSYTGELFF
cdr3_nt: TGTGCCAGCAGCTCCTCTTACACCGGGGAGCTGTTTTTT